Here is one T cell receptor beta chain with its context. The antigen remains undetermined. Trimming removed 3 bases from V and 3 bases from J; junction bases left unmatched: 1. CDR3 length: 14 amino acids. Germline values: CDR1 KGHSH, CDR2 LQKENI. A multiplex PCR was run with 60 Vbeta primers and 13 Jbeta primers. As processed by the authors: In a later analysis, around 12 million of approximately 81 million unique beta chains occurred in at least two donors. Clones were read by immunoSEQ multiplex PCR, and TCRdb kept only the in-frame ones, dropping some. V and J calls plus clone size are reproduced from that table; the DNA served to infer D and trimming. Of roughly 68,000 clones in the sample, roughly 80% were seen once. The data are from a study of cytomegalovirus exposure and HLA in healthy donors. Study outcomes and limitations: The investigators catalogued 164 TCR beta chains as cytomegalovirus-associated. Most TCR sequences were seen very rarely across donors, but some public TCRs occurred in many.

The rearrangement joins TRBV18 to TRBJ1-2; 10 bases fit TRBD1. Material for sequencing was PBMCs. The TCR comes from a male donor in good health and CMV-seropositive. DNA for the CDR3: TGTGCCAGCTCACCTGGGACAGGGGACTATGGCTACACCTTC. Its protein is CASSPGTGDYGYTF.